This T cell receptor (beta chain) appears in the sequencing data of a study of tumor-infiltrating lymphocytes in localized non-small cell lung cancer. At the level of the study: Several tumor histologies, both smoking statuses, and some post-neoadjuvant chemotherapy samples were included.

The protocol was immunoSEQ multiplex PCR, while the TCRdb copy is restricted to in-frame clones and leaves out a portion. The sample holds more than 9,500 clones; 84% are singletons and the top ten take less than 10%. Regarding this clone: Its target is unknown.

Study-level points and caveats: TCR sequencing covered a subset of patients with enough tissue. TCRbeta sequencing showed higher T cell infiltration in tumors than uninvolved lung.

The V and J ends lost 4 bases and 8 bases respectively, with 8 bases between them. Germline-derived CDR1 and CDR2 are SGHRS and YFSETQ. The CDR3 loop spans 11 amino acids. The chain carries TRBV5-1 and TRBJ2-3; D is ambiguous. The sequencing sample was made of lung tumor tissue. This TCR was recovered from a human donor with non-small cell lung cancer. CDR3 coding DNA: TGCGCCAGCAGCATGGTGGGTACGCAGTATTTT. Protein product: CASSMVGTQYF.